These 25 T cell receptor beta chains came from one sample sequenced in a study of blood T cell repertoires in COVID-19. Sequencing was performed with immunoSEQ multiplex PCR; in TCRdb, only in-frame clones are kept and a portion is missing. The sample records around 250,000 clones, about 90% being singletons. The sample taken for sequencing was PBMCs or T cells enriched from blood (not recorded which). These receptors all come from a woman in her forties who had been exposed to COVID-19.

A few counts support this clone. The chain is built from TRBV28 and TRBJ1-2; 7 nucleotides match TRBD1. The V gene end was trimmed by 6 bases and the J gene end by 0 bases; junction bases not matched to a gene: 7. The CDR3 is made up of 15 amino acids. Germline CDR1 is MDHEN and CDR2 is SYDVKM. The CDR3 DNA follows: TGTGCCAGCAGACCCGACAGGGACCCTAACTATGGCTACACCTTC. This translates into CASRPDRDPNYGYTF.

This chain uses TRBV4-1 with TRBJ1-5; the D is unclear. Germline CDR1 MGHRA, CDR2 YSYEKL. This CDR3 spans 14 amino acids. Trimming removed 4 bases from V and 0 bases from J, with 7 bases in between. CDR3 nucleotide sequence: TGCGCCAGCAGCCGGCCAGATAGCAATCAGCCCCAGCATTTT. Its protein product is CASSRPDSNQPQHF.

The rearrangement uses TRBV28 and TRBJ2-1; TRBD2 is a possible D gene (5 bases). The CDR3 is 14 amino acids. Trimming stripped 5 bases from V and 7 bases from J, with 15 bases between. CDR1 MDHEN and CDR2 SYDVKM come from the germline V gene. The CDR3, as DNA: TGTGCCAGCAGTACCCCCGGGGTGGGGAATGAGCAGTTCTTC. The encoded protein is CASSTPGVGNEQFF.

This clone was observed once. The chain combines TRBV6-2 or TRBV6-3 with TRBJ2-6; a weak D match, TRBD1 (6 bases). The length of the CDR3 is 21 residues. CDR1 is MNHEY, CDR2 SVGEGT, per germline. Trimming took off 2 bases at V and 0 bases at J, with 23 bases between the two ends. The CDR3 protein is CASSYPYGGRLLLSGANVLTF. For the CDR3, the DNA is TGTGCCAGCAGTTACCCCTATGGGGGCCGATTATTACTCTCTGGGGCCAACGTCCTGACTTTC.

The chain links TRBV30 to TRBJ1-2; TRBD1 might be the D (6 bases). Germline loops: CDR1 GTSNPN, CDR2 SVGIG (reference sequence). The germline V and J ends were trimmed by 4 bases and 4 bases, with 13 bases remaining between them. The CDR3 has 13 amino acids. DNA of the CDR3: TGTGCCTGGAACAGGGCCCTGTCCTATGGCTACACCTTC. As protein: CAWNRALSYGYTF.

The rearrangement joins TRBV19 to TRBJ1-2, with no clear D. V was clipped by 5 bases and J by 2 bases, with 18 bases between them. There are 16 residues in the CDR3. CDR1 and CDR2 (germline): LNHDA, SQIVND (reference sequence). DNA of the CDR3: TGTGCCAGTAGTCCGGTAGGAGAGCATTGGAACTATGGCTACACCTTC. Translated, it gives CASSPVGEHWNYGYTF. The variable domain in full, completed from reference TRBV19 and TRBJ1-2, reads DGGITQSPKYLFRKEGQNVTLSCEQNLNHDAMYWYRQDPGQGLRLIYYSQIVNDFQKGDIAEGYSVSREKKESFPLTVTSAQKNPTAFYLCASSPVGEHWNYGYTFGSGTRLTVV.

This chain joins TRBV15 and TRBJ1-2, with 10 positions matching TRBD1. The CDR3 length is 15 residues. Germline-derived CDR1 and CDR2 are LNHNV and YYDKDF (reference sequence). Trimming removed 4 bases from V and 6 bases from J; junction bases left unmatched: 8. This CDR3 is CATSNPGTGEDGYTF. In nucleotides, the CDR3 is TGTGCCACCAGCAACCCGGGGACAGGGGAGGATGGCTACACCTTC.

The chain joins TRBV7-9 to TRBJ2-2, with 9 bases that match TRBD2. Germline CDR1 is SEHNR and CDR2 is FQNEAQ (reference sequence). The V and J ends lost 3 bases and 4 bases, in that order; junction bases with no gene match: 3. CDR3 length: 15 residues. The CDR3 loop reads CASSLTSGATGELFF. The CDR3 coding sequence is TGTGCCAGCAGCTTGACTAGCGGAGCCACCGGGGAGCTGTTTTTT.

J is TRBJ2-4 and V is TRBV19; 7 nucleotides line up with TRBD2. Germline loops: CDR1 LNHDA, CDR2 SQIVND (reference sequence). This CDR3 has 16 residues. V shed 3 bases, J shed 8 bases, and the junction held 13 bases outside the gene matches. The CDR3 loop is CASSIPGRGSVDIQYF. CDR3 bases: TGTGCCAGTAGTATCCCGGGGAGGGGTTCTGTCGACATTCAGTACTTC.

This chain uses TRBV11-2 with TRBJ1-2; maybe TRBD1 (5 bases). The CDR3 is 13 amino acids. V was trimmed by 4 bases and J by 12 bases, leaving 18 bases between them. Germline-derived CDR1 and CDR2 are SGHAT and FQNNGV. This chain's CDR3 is CASSYSTSQDNTF. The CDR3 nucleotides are TGTGCCAGCAGCTATAGTACCTCTCAGGACAACACCTTC.

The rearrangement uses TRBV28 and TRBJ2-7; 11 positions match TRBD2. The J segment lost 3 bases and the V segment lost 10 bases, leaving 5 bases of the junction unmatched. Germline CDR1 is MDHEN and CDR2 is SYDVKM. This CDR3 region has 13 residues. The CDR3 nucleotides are TGTGCCATTTCAACTAGCGGGGGCTACGAGCAGTACTTC. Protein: CAISTSGGYEQYF.

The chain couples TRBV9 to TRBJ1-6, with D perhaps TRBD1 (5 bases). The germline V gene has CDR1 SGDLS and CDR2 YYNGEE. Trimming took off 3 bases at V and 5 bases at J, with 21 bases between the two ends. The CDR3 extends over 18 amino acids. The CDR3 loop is CASSGTLSYSANNSPLHF. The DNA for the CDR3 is TGTGCCAGCAGCGGGACACTCAGTTATTCCGCCAATAATTCACCCCTCCACTTT.

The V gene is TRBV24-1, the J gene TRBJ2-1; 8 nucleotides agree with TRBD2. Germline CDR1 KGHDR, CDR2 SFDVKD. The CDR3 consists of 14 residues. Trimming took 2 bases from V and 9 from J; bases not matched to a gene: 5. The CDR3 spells CATSDSGGRLEQFF. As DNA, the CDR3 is TGTGCCACCAGTGATTCGGGAGGGCGGCTTGAGCAGTTCTTC.

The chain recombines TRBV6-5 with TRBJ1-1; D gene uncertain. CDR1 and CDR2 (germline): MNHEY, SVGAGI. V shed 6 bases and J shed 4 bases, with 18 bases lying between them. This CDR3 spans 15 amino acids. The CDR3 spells CASRRPTAGITEAFF. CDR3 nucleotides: TGTGCCAGCAGACGCCCGACCGCGGGGATCACTGAAGCTTTCTTT.

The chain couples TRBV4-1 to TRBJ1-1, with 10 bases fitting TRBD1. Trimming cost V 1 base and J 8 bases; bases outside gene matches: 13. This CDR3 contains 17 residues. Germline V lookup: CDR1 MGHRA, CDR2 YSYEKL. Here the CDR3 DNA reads TGCGCCAGCAGCCAAGGGCGTCAATGGGACAGGGGAAGGGAAGCTTTCTTT. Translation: CASSQGRQWDRGREAFF.

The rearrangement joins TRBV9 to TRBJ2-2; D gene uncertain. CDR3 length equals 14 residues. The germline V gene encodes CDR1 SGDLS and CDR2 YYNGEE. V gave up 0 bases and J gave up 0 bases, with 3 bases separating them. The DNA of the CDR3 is TGTGCCAGCAGCGTAGTTACGAACACCGGGGAGCTGTTTTTT. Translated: CASSVVTNTGELFF.

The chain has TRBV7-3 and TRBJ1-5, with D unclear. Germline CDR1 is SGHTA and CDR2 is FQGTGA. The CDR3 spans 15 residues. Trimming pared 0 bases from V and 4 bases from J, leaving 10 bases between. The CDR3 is CASSLTAGWNQPQHF. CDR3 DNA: TGTGCCAGCAGCTTAACCGCGGGGTGGAATCAGCCCCAGCATTTT.

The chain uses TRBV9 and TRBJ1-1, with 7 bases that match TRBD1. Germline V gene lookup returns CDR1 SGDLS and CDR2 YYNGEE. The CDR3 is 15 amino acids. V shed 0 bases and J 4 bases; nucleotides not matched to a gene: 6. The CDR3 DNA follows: TGTGCCAGCAGCGTAGTTACAGGGGTCCCCACTGAAGCTTTCTTT. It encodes CASSVVTGVPTEAFF.

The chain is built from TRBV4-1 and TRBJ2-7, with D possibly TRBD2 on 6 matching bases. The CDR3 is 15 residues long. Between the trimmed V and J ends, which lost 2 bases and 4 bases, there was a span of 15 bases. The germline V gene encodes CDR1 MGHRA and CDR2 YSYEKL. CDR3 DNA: TGCGCCAGCAGCCAATTCAGCCGGAGGGTGTACGAGCAGTACGTC. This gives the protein CASSQFSRRVYEQYV.

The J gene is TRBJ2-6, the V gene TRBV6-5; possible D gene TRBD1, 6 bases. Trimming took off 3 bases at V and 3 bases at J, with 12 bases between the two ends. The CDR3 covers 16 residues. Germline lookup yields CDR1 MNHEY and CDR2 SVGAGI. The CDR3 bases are TGTGCCAGCAGTTATGGGGGCGTGGGTGGGGCCAACGTCCTGACTTTC. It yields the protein CASSYGGVGGANVLTF.

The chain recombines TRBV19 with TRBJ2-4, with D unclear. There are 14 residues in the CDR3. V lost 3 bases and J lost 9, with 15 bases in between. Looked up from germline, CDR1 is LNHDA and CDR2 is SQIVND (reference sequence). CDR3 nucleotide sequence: TGTGCCAGTAGTATGACGAACAGCCTCACCATTCAGTACTTC. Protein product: CASSMTNSLTIQYF. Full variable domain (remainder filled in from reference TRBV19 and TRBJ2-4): DGGITQSPKYLFRKEGQNVTLSCEQNLNHDAMYWYRQDPGQGLRLIYYSQIVNDFQKGDIAEGYSVSREKKESFPLTVTSAQKNPTAFYLCASSMTNSLTIQYFGAGTRLSVL.

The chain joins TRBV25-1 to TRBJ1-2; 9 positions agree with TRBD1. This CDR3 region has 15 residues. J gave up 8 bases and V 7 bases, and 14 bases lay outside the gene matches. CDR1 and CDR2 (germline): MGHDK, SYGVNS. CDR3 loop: CASTMIGTGKEGYTF. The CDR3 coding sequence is TGTGCCAGCACTATGATTGGGACAGGGAAGGAAGGCTACACCTTC.

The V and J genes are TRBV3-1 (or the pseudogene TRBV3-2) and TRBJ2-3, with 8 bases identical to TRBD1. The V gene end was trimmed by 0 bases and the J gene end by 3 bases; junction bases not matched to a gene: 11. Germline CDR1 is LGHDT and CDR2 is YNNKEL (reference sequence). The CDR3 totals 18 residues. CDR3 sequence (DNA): TGTGCCAGCAGCCAAGACAGGGGGACAGGACATGGGACAGATACGCAGTATTTT. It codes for CASSQDRGTGHGTDTQYF.

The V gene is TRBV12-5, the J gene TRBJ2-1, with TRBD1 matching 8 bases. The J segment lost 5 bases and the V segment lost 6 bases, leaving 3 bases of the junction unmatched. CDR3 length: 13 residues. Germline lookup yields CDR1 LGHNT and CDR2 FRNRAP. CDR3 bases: TGTGCTAGTGGCCTGACAGGGGACAATGAGCAGTTCTTC. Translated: CASGLTGDNEQFF. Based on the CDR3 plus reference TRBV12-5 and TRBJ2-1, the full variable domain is DARVTQTPRHKVTEMGQEVTMRCQPILGHNTVFWYRQTMMQGLELLAYFRNRAPLDDSGMPKDRFSAEMPDATLATLKIQPSEPRDSAVYFCASGLTGDNEQFFGPGTRLTVL.

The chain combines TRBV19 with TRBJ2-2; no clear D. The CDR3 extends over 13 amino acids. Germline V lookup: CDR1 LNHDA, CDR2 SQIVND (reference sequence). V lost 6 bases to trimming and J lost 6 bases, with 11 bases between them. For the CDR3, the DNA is TGTGCCAGTAGCCCCACACGTCCCGGGGAGCTGTTTTTT. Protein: CASSPTRPGELFF. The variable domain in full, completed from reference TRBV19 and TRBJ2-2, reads DGGITQSPKYLFRKEGQNVTLSCEQNLNHDAMYWYRQDPGQGLRLIYYSQIVNDFQKGDIAEGYSVSREKKESFPLTVTSAQKNPTAFYLCASSPTRPGELFFGEGSRLTVL.